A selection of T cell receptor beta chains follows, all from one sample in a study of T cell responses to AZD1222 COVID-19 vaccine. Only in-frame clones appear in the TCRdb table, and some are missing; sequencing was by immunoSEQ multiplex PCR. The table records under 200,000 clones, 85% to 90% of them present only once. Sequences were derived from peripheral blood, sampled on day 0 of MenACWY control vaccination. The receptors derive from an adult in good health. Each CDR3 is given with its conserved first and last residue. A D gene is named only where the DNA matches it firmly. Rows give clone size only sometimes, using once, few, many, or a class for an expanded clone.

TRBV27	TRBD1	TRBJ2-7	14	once	CASSYRQGSYEQYF	TGTGCCAGCAGTTACCGACAGGGTAGCTACGAGCAGTACTTC
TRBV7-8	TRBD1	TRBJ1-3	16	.	CASSLGQGYSGNTIYF	TGTGCCAGCAGCCTCGGACAGGGATACTCTGGAAACACCATATATTTT
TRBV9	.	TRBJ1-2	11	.	CASSDSYGYTF	TGTGCCAGCAGCGACAGCTATGGCTACACCTTC
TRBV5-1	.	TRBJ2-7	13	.	CASRPAGAREQYF	TGCGCCAGCAGACCAGCCGGGGCCCGCGAGCAGTACTTC
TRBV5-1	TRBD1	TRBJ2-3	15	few	CASSVTGGWTDTQYF	TGCGCCAGCAGCGTGACAGGGGGCTGGACAGATACGCAGTATTTT
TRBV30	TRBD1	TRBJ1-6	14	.	CAWSVLDRGSPLHF	TGTGCCTGGAGTGTACTTGACAGGGGTTCACCCCTCCACTTT
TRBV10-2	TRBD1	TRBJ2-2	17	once	CASGQGGRVRFTGELFF	TGCGCCAGTGGACAGGGGGGGCGTGTCCGGTTCACCGGGGAGCTGTTTTTT
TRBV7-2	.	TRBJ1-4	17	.	CASSLARGLDGYEKLFF	TGTGCCAGCAGCTTAGCTCGAGGCTTGGATGGATATGAAAAACTGTTTTTT
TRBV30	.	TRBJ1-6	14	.	CAWSVEVGNSPLHF	TGTGCCTGGAGTGTTGAGGTCGGTAATTCACCCCTCCACTTT
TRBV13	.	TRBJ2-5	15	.	CASSSDGQYQETQYF	TGTGCCAGCAGCTCCGATGGACAGTACCAAGAGACCCAGTACTTC
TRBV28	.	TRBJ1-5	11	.	CASSPNQPQHF	TGTGCCAGCAGTCCGAATCAGCCCCAGCATTTT
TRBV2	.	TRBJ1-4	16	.	CASSYAGSATNEKLFF	TGTGCCAGCAGTTACGCAGGGTCCGCAACTAATGAAAAACTGTTTTTT
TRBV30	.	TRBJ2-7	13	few	CAWGGSPRTEQYF	TGTGCCTGGGGGGGGTCCCCTCGGACCGAGCAGTACTTC
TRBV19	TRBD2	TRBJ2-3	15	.	CASSIEGTKADTQYF	TGTGCCAGTAGTATCGAAGGGACTAAGGCCGATACGCAGTATTTT
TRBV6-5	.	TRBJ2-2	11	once	CASTSAGELFF	TGTGCCAGCACCTCAGCCGGGGAGCTGTTTTTT
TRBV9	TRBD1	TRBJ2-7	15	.	CASSVGQGRSYEQYF	TGTGCCAGCAGCGTAGGACAGGGAAGATCCTACGAGCAGTACTTC
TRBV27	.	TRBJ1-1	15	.	CASSLSEEVDTEAFF	TGTGCCAGCAGTTTATCGGAGGAAGTGGACACTGAAGCTTTCTTT
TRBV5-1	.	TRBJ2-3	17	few	CASSATGNTASTDTQYF	TGCGCCAGCAGCGCGACCGGGAATACTGCTAGCACAGATACGCAGTATTTT
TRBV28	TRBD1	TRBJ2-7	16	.	CASSLRKGTGGYEQYF	TGTGCCAGCAGTTTAAGGAAGGGGACAGGGGGCTACGAGCAGTACTTC
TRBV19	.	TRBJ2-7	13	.	CASSPGLLYEQYF	TGTGCCAGTAGTCCGGGACTTCTCTACGAGCAGTACTTC
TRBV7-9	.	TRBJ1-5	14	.	CASSEGGSNQPQHF	TGTGCCAGCAGCGAGGGCGGAAGCAATCAGCCCCAGCATTTT
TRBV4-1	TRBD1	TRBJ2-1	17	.	CASSATQTGRSYNEQFF	TGCGCCAGCAGCGCCACCCAGACAGGGAGATCCTACAATGAGCAGTTCTTC
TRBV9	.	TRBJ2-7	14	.	CASSVGDLSYEQYF	TGTGCCAGCAGCGTAGGGGACCTCTCCTACGAGCAGTACTTC
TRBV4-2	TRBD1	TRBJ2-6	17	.	CASSQSGQLSGANVLTF	TGTGCCAGCAGCCAGTCGGGACAGCTCTCTGGGGCCAACGTCCTGACTTTC